This passage covers 11 T cell receptor beta chains from one sample sequenced in a study of T cell responses to AZD1222 COVID-19 vaccine. Method: immunoSEQ multiplex PCR; TCRdb's copy keeps in-frame clones and lacks some. The sample yields approximately 170,000 clones, around nine tenths seen once. The input for sequencing was peripheral blood, taken 28 days after the second AZD1222 dose. All receptors come from an adult who received the AZD1222 COVID-19 vaccine.

V gene TRBV27 combines with J gene TRBJ1-1; D remains ambiguous. This CDR3 is 14 amino acids long. CDR1 and CDR2 (germline): MNHEY, SMNVEV (reference sequence). Trimming stripped 1 base from V and 1 base from J, with 7 bases between. CDR3 residues: CASSLFRGNTEAFF. The CDR3 nucleotides are TGTGCCAGCAGTTTATTTAGAGGGAACACTGAAGCTTTCTTT.

The CDR3 here is CASSLSGGDTQYF. The DNA of the CDR3 is TGTGCCAGCAGTTTATCCGGCGGGGATACGCAGTATTTT. This chain links TRBV27 with TRBJ2-3; D is perhaps TRBD2 (5 bases). Germline values: CDR1 MNHEY, CDR2 SMNVEV (reference sequence). The CDR3 sequence is 13 residues long. Trimming took 0 bases from V and 6 from J, leaving 7 bases between them.

V is TRBV7-9 and J is TRBJ2-3, with TRBD2 matching over 13 bases. This CDR3 is built from 17 residues. V was clipped by 0 bases and J by 1 base; unmatched bases: 1. The germline CDR1 and CDR2 sequences are SEHNR and FQNEAQ (reference sequence). The CDR3 spells CASSLAGLAGGTDTQYF. DNA of the CDR3: TGTGCCAGCAGCTTAGCTGGACTAGCGGGGGGCACAGATACGCAGTATTTT.

This clone was detected only a few times. V and J are TRBV2 and TRBJ1-2, with D unclear. V was shortened by 3 bases and J by 6 bases, with 11 bases between the two germline ends. This CDR3 has 13 residues. The germline V gene encodes CDR1 SNHLY and CDR2 FYNNEI. CDR3 amino acids: CASSDRRPHGYTF. CDR3 coding DNA: TGTGCCAGCAGTGATCGTCGGCCCCATGGCTACACCTTC.

The chain recombines TRBV18 with TRBJ2-1; D might be TRBD1 or TRBD2, each matching 5 bases. This CDR3 is built from 16 residues. The germline CDR1 and CDR2 sequences are KGHSH and LQKENI. Trimming shortened V by 3 bases and J by 8 bases, and 20 bases separated the two germline ends. The CDR3 DNA sequence: TGTGCCAGCTCACCCAGGGACGGCCGTTTGGGGGATGAGCAGTTCTTC. Protein: CASSPRDGRLGDEQFF.

The chain combines TRBV18 with TRBJ1-1; D gene unclear. This CDR3 contains 16 residues. V lost 3 bases, J lost 5 bases, and 19 bases lay in between. Germline V gene lookup returns CDR1 KGHSH and CDR2 LQKENI. The CDR3 loop is CASSPGMLGVQTEAFF. DNA for the CDR3: TGTGCCAGCTCACCGGGAATGTTGGGAGTTCAAACTGAAGCTTTCTTT.

The chain links TRBV3-1 (or the pseudogene TRBV3-2) to TRBJ2-5; D uncertain. V was shortened by 2 bases and J by 5 bases, with 12 bases between the two germline ends. This CDR3 region has 14 residues. Germline V gene lookup returns CDR1 LGHDT and CDR2 YNNKEL (reference sequence). The CDR3 is CASSQMNYPETQYF. CDR3 coding DNA: TGTGCCAGCAGCCAAATGAATTACCCGGAGACCCAGTACTTC.

The CDR3 DNA follows: TGTGCCAGCAGCTTGGGGTTACAGGGCGGTTCACCCCTCCACTTT. This encodes CASSLGLQGGSPLHF. The chain couples TRBV7-2 to TRBJ1-6; D is perhaps TRBD1 (6 bases). CDR1 and CDR2 from the germline V gene are SGHTA and FQGNSA. V lost 3 bases and J 9 bases, leaving 15 bases between the germline ends. CDR3 length: 15 amino acids.

The chain is built from TRBV19 and TRBJ1-2; D is ambiguous. Per germline, CDR1 LNHDA and CDR2 SQIVND (reference sequence). Trimming removed 5 bases from V and 0 bases from J, with 7 bases in between. The CDR3 is made up of 13 amino acids. The CDR3 here is CASSPGSNYGYTF. In DNA form, the CDR3 reads TGTGCCAGTAGTCCGGGGTCTAACTATGGCTACACCTTC.

This chain uses TRBV6-6 with TRBJ1-5; the D is unclear. This CDR3 contains 16 residues. Germline CDR1 and CDR2: MNHNY and SVGAGI (reference sequence). V was cut by 0 bases and J by 0 bases, with 9 bases left in between. CDR3 loop: CASSYSPLYSNQPQHF. For the CDR3, the DNA is TGTGCCAGCAGTTACTCGCCGCTTTATAGCAATCAGCCCCAGCATTTT.

The rearrangement links TRBV6-1 to TRBJ1-6; D ambiguous. The CDR3 loop spans 14 amino acids. Germline CDR1 MNHNS, CDR2 SASEGT. Trimming shortened V by 2 bases and J by 6 bases, and 8 bases separated the two germline ends. CDR3: CASSELASNSPLHF. CDR3 coding DNA: TGTGCCAGCAGTGAACTAGCCAGTAATTCACCCCTCCACTTT.